This TCR beta chain originates from a study of shared clonotypes between healthy human individuals. The assay was immunoSEQ multiplex PCR, and TCRdb's table has in-frame clones only and misses some. The profile covers 180,000 or so clones, with over 85% appearing a single time and around 0.067% taken by the ten largest. The germline V gene encodes CDR1 MNHEY and CDR2 SVGAGI. V gave up 0 bases and J gave up 2 bases, with 10 bases separating them. The CDR3 totals 15 residues. The sequenced sample consisted of naive CD4+ T cells sorted from blood. Subset noted: CD45RA+ positively selected. This chain connects TRBV6-5 to TRBJ2-5; D is unresolved. The receptor comes from a woman under 40 in good health. The CDR3 protein is CASSYSMGGQETQYF. For the CDR3, the DNA is TGTGCCAGCAGTTACTCGATGGGCGGTCAAGAGACCCAGTACTTC.